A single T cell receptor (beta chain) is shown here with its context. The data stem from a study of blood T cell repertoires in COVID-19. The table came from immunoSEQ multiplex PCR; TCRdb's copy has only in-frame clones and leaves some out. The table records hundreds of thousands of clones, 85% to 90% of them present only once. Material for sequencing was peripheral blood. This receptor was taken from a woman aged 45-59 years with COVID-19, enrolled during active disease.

The chain's CDR3 is CASTPWASGSGGELFF. Written as DNA, the CDR3 is TGTGCCAGTACCCCGTGGGCTAGCGGGAGCGGCGGGGAGCTGTTTTTT. This sequence joins TRBV19 and TRBJ2-2; 10 nucleotides match TRBD2. CDR1 LNHDA and CDR2 SQIVND come from the germline V gene (reference sequence). V was clipped by 7 bases and J by 7 bases; unmatched bases: 12. This CDR3 region has 16 residues. The whole variable domain, remainder taken from reference TRBV19 and TRBJ2-2, is DGGITQSPKYLFRKEGQNVTLSCEQNLNHDAMYWYRQDPGQGLRLIYYSQIVNDFQKGDIAEGYSVSREKKESFPLTVTSAQKNPTAFYLCASTPWASGSGGELFFGEGSRLTVL.